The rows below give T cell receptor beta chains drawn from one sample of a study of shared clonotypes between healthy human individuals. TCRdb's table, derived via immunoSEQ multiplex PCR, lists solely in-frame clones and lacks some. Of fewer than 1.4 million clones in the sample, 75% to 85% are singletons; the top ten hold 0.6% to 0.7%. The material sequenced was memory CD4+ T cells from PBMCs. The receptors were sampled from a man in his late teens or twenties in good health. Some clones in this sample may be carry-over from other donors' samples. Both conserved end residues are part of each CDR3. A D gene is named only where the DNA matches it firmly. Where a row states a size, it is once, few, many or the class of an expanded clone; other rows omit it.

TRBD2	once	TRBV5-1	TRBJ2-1	TGCGCCACCTCCGAGGGGACTTTTCTCGGGAGGGAGCAGTTCTTC	CATSEGTFLGREQFF
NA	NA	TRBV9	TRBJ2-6	TGTGCCAGCAGCGAATCCTATGGGTTCTCTGGGGCCAACGTCCTGACTTTC	CASSESYGFSGANVLTF
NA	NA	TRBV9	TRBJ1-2	TGTGCCAGCAGCGTAGAGCAGGGAAGCTATGGCTACACCTTC	CASSVEQGSYGYTF
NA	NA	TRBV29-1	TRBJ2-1	TGCAGCATCCCCGGCGGACAGCGCTATCCCTACAATGAGCAGTTCTTC	CSIPGGQRYPYNEQFF
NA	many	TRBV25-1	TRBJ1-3	TGTGCCAGCAGTGGGAGACGGTCCTCTGGAAACACCATATATTTT	CASSGRRSSGNTIYF
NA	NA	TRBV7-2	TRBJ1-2	TGTGCCAGCAGCGGCGGGGGGCTTCGTGCCTATGGCTACACCTTC	CASSGGGLRAYGYTF
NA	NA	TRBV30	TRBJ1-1	TGTGCCTGGAGTACGGTGAACACTGAAGCTTTCTTT	CAWSTVNTEAFF
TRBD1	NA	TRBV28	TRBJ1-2	TGTGCCAGCAGAGGGACAGCTTATGGCTACACCTTC	CASRGTAYGYTF
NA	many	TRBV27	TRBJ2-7	TGTGCCAGCAGTCCCCGTCGGGGGACCTACGAGCAGTACTTC	CASSPRRGTYEQYF
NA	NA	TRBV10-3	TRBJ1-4	TGTGCCATCAGGGACCTCTGGGGTGAAAAACTGTTTTTT	CAIRDLWGEKLFF
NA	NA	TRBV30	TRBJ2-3	TGTGCCCGAGGGAGAAAGACAAGCACAGATACGCAGTATTTT	CARGRKTSTDTQYF
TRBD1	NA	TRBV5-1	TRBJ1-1	TGCGCCAGCAGCGCCAGGGGGGCAGGAACTGAAGCTTTCTTT	CASSARGAGTEAFF
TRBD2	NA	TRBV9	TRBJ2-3	TGTGCCAGCAGCCCCCGGGGGGTGGGAGATACGCAGTATTTT	CASSPRGVGDTQYF
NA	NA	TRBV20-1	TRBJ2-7	TGCAGTGCTGACAGGATCGACGAGCAGTACTTC	CSADRIDEQYF
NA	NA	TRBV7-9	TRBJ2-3	TGTGCCAGCAGCTGGGGACATAGCACAGATACGCAGTATTTT	CASSWGHSTDTQYF
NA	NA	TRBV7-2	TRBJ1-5	TGTGCCAGCAGCTTAGCCCCAAGAAATCAGCCCCAGCATTTT	CASSLAPRNQPQHF
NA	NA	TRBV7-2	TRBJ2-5	TGTGCCAGCAGCTTAGGAGGCAGGGAAGAGACCCAGTACTTC	CASSLGGREETQYF
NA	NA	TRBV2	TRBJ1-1	TGTGCCAGCACCGGGGGGCCTGGGACTGAAGCTTTCTTT	CASTGGPGTEAFF
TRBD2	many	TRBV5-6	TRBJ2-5	TGTGCCAGCAGCGGACTAGTGAAAGAGACCCAGTACTTC	CASSGLVKETQYF
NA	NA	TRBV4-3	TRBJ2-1	TGCGCCAGCAGCCAAGAACGCGACTACAATGAGCAGTTCTTC	CASSQERDYNEQFF
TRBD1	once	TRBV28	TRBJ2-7	TGTGCCAGCAGTTTACTTCCGGGACAGGGGGCTTCTTACGAGCAGTACTTC	CASSLLPGQGASYEQYF
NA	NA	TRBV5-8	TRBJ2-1	TGTGCCAGCAGCCGGGTCAGCTCCTACAATGAGCAGTTCTTC	CASSRVSSYNEQFF
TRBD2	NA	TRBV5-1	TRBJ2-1	TGCGCCAGCAGCTTAGGGCTAGCGGGAGGGGAGGAGCAGTTCTTC	CASSLGLAGGEEQFF
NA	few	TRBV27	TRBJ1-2	TGTGCCAGCAGCCCACATTTGGGCTATGGAGGCTACACCTTC	CASSPHLGYGGYTF
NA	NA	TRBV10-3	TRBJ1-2	TGTGCCACTGGACGGGAAAACTATGGCTACACCTTC	CATGRENYGYTF
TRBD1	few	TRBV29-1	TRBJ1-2	TGCAGCGTTGAAAGGGACAGAAGCCTCTATGGCTACACCTTC	CSVERDRSLYGYTF
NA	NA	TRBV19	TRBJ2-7	TGTGCCAGTAGTGCCGCGGGCCGGAGCTCCTACGAGCAGTACTTC	CASSAAGRSSYEQYF
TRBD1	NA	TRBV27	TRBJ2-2	TGTGCCAGCAGTTTAAGGGACAGAGGGAACACCGGGGAGCTGTTTTTT	CASSLRDRGNTGELFF
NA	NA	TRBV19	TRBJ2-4	TGTGCCAGTAGTACCCAGGGATGGACAGATCAGTACTTC	CASSTQGWTDQYF
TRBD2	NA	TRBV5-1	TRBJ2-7	TGCGCCAGCAGCTTGTTTCCGGGAGGGCGGGCCTACGAGCAGTACTTC	CASSLFPGGRAYEQYF
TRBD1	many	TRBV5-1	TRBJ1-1	TGCGCCAGCGGGGCAGGGGGCTTGCAAGCTTTCTTT	CASGAGGLQAFF
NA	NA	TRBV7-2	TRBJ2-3	TGTGCCAGCAGCTTAGGGTACGCCCGTGGGGATACGCAGTATTTT	CASSLGYARGDTQYF
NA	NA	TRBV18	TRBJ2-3	TGTGCCAGCTCACCAACTCTCGGAGGGATTACGCAGTATTTT	CASSPTLGGITQYF
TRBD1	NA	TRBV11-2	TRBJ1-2	TGTGCCAGCAGCCCTGCCGGTCGAGGGACAGGGTATGTCGGCTACACCTTC	CASSPAGRGTGYVGYTF
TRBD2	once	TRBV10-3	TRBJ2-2	TGTGCCATCAAGGGTAGCGGGAGCAGCAACACCGGGGAGCTGTTTTTT	CAIKGSGSSNTGELFF
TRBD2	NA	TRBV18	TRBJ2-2	TGTGCCAGCTCACCACGAACTAGCGGGTCGAACACCGGGGAGCTGTTTTTT	CASSPRTSGSNTGELFF
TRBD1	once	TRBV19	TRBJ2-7	TGTGCCAGTAGTGCGGGACAGGCCTACGAGCAGTACTTC	CASSAGQAYEQYF
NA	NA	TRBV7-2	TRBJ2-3	TGTGCCAGCCAGCTAGGCTCCACAGATACGCAGTATTTT	CASQLGSTDTQYF
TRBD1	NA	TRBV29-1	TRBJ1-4	TGCAGCGTTGAAGATCCAGGGGGGAAGAGAGAAAAACTGTTTTTT	CSVEDPGGKREKLFF
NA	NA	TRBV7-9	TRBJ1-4	TGTGCCAGCAGCTTAGGAAATGTAGATGAAAAACTGTTTTTT	CASSLGNVDEKLFF
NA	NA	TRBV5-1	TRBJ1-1	TGCGCCAGCAGCTTGCTTCCGGGTAACACTGAAGCTTTCTTT	CASSLLPGNTEAFF
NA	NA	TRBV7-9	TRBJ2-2	TGTGCCAGCAGCTTTCAGGGAGCCGGCACCGGGGAGCTGTTTTTT	CASSFQGAGTGELFF
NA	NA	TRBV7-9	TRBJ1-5	TGTGCCAGCAGCCTAGACGCCTATAGCAATCAGCCCCAGCATTTT	CASSLDAYSNQPQHF
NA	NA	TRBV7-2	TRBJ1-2	TGTGCCAGCAGCTTAAGCAGGGTTGACTATGGCTACACCTTC	CASSLSRVDYGYTF
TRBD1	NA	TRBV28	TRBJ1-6	TGTGCCAGCAAGGCCGGACAGGGATTTTCACCCCTCCACTTT	CASKAGQGFSPLHF
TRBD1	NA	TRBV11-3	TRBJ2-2	TGTGCCAGCAGCAAAGGACAGGGGGGTTCCGGGGAGCTGTTTTTT	CASSKGQGGSGELFF
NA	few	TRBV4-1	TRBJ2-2	TGCGCCAGCAGCCGAATCGGAGGAGCGACGAACACCGGGGAGCTGTTTTTT	CASSRIGGATNTGELFF
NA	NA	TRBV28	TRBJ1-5	TGTGCCAGCAGCCTGAATCAGCCCCAGCATTTT	CASSLNQPQHF
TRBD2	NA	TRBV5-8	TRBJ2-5	TGTGCCAGCAGCTTGCGCCTAGCGGGAGTGGGAGAGACCCAGTACTTC	CASSLRLAGVGETQYF
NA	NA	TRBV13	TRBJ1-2	TGTGCCAGCAGCTTCTCAGGCGATGGCTACACCTTC	CASSFSGDGYTF
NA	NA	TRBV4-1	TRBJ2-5	TGCGCCAGCAGCCAGTCCGTCCCGGGGGAGACCCAGTACTTC	CASSQSVPGETQYF
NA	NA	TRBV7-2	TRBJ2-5	TGTGCCAGCAGCTCTGGGACCCCATGGCAGACCCAGTACTTC	CASSSGTPWQTQYF
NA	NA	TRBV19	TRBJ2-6	TGTGCCAGTAGTATTCCGACACCTGGGGCCAACGTCCTGACTTTC	CASSIPTPGANVLTF